This T cell receptor (beta chain) was recorded in a study of control samples from healthy donors and cancer patients. TCRdb keeps only in-frame clones here, not all; method: immunoSEQ multiplex PCR. The sample consists of approximately 100,000 clones, 70% to 85% of them appearing once. V was clipped by 7 bases and J by 2 bases, with 17 bases between them. The CDR3 sequence is 15 residues long. The germline gives CDR1 MDHEN, CDR2 SYDVKM. The sequence derives from a man between 65 and 85 years old with lung cancer. Sample: PBMCs. The rearrangement joins TRBV28 to TRBJ2-5; a possible D gene is TRBD1 (6 bases). The CDR3 loop reads CASTGAWGVQETQYF. The CDR3, as DNA: TGTGCCAGCACAGGGGCCTGGGGAGTGCAAGAGACCCAGTACTTC.